Each of the 15 T cell receptor beta chains below was sequenced from the same sample in a study of OX40 agonist ivuxolimab in advanced cancers. Data came from immunoSEQ multiplex PCR; TCRdb stores just in-frame clones and leaves some out. The sample has around 76,000 clones, over 75% seen once; the top ten hold roughly 0.61%. Sequences were derived from CD4+ or CD8+ T cells sorted from blood, sampled in a trial of the OX40 agonist ivuxolimab. These receptors came from an adult with an advanced solid tumor such as melanoma, head and neck, liver or kidney cancer.

This clone turned up a few times. The chain joins TRBV10-3 to TRBJ1-4; unclear D gene. In germline, CDR1 is ENHRY, CDR2 SYGVKD. The germline V and J ends were trimmed by 8 bases and 7 bases, with 11 bases remaining between them. The CDR3 sequence is 12 residues long. The CDR3 here is CAIAPNFEKLFF. CDR3 coding DNA: TGTGCCATCGCTCCTAATTTTGAAAAACTGTTTTTT.

The V call is TRBV7-2, the J call TRBJ2-5, with D tentatively TRBD1 (6 bases). Trimming left V 0 bases short and J 4 bases short, with 15 bases between. The CDR3 contains 16 residues. Germline V CDR1 and CDR2: SGHTA, FQGNSA. Here the CDR3 DNA reads TGTGCCAGCAGCTTAGCAAGGGGCACAGGGCGAGAGACCCAGTACTTC. Its protein product is CASSLARGTGRETQYF.

This sequence joins TRBV7-2 and TRBJ1-6; 7 nucleotides align to TRBD1. V was pared by 10 bases and J by 2 bases, with 5 bases of the junction left unmatched. This CDR3 comprises 14 residues. Germline V gives CDR1 SGHTA, CDR2 FQGNSA. In DNA, the CDR3 is TGTGCCACCATGGGGACAGCCTATAATTCACCCCTCCACTTT. As protein: CATMGTAYNSPLHF.

This sequence joins TRBV4-3 and TRBJ1-4; D call uncertain. Germline V gene sequence: CDR1 LGHNA, CDR2 YSLEER. The CDR3 runs 13 residues. V was pared by 0 bases and J by 7 bases, with 6 bases between. This chain's CDR3 is CASSQDYGEKLFF. The CDR3 DNA is TGCGCCAGCAGCCAAGATTACGGTGAAAAACTGTTTTTT.

The chain has TRBV5-1 and TRBJ2-5; TRBD2 agrees at 13 bases. CDR1 SGHRS and CDR2 YFSETQ come from the germline V gene. J was trimmed by 5 bases and V by 2 bases; bases with no gene match: 6. The CDR3 has 16 amino acids. CDR3 loop: CASSFGTSGDVETQYF. The DNA for the CDR3 is TGCGCCAGCAGCTTCGGGACTAGCGGGGACGTGGAGACCCAGTACTTC.

This chain links TRBV4-3 with TRBJ1-4; D is unclear. V was pared by 0 bases and J by 7 bases, with 12 bases between. The CDR3 is 15 residues long. The V gene's germline CDR1 is LGHNA and CDR2 YSLEER. CDR3 in DNA: TGCGCCAGCAGCCAAGATCACGGGGTCGGTGAAAAACTGTTTTTT. Translation gives CASSQDHGVGEKLFF.

This chain connects TRBV14 to TRBJ1-6; D perhaps matches TRBD1 (5 bases). CDR1 is SGHDN, CDR2 FVKESK, per germline. Trimming shortened V by 0 bases and J by 0 bases, and 6 bases separated the two germline ends. The CDR3 spans 16 residues. CDR3: CASSQEGVSYNSPLHF. The CDR3 bases are TGTGCCAGCAGCCAAGAGGGGGTCTCCTATAATTCACCCCTCCACTTT.

V is TRBV7-2 and J is TRBJ1-5, with 11 bases aligning to TRBD1. Germline V gene data show CDR1 as SGHTA and CDR2 as FQGNSA. The J segment lost 6 bases and the V segment lost 5 bases, leaving 6 bases of the junction unmatched. The CDR3 spans 15 residues. CDR3 residues: CASSQDRGQGQPQHF. CDR3 nucleotides: TGTGCCAGCAGCCAGGACAGGGGGCAGGGTCAGCCCCAGCATTTT.

V gene TRBV5-1 combines with J gene TRBJ2-1; 7 positions match TRBD2. In germline, CDR1 is SGHRS, CDR2 YFSETQ. The CDR3 loop spans 15 amino acids. The V gene end was trimmed by 5 bases and the J gene end by 7 bases; junction bases not matched to a gene: 12. The CDR3 loop reads CASSDSSGDGNEQFF. The CDR3 bases are TGCGCCAGCAGTGATTCGAGCGGGGATGGGAATGAGCAGTTCTTC. Full variable domain (missing parts from reference TRBV5-1 and TRBJ2-1): KAGVTQTPRYLIKTRGQQVTLSCSPISGHRSVSWYQQTPGQGLQFLFEYFSETQRNKGNFPGRFSGRQFSNSRSEMNVSTLELGDSALYLCASSDSSGDGNEQFFGPGTRLTVL.

V and J are TRBV12-2 and TRBJ2-7; TRBD2 is taken as the D call from the table, unchecked against the DNA. TRBV12-2 represents a pseudogene. The CDR3 runs 15 residues. The CDR3 sequence: CASRLLPGVPGEQYF. Here the CDR3 DNA reads TGTGCAAGTCGCTTACTGCCGGGGGTTCCGGGGGAGCAGTACTTC.

This chain links TRBV5-5 with TRBJ1-1, with 8 bases fitting TRBD1. The CDR3 consists of 17 residues. Germline loops: CDR1 SGHKS, CDR2 YYEKEE (reference sequence). V lost 1 base and J lost 0; bases outside the gene matches: 8. CDR3 bases: TGTGCCAGCAGCTTGTCAGACAGGGGCTCGCTGAACACTGAAGCTTTCTTT. This sequence encodes CASSLSDRGSLNTEAFF.

V gene TRBV7-3 combines with J gene TRBJ2-2, with TRBD1 matching 7 bases. Germline assignment: CDR1 SGHTA and CDR2 FQGTGA. The CDR3 covers 13 residues. The junction had 5 bases not matched to a gene; V was cut back by 8 bases and J by 5 bases. The CDR3 is CASRDSETGELFF. Here the CDR3 DNA reads TGTGCCAGCCGGGACAGCGAGACCGGGGAGCTGTTTTTT. The complete variable domain, with remaining parts taken from reference TRBV7-3 and TRBJ2-2, reads GAGVSQTPSNKVTEKGKYVELRCDPISGHTALYWYRQSLGQGPEFLIYFQGTGAADDSGLPNDRFFAVRPEGSVSTLKIQRTERGDSAVYLCASRDSETGELFFGEGSRLTVL.

This chain connects TRBV11-2 to TRBJ1-4; D is uncertain. Trimming cost V 0 bases and J 6 bases, with 8 bases left between them. Germline V gene sequence: CDR1 SGHAT, CDR2 FQNNGV. This CDR3 contains 14 residues. The CDR3 loop is CASSLDRRDEKLFF. CDR3 nucleotide sequence: TGTGCCAGCAGCTTAGATCGGAGGGATGAAAAACTGTTTTTT.

This clone has only one observation. The V call is TRBV18, the J call TRBJ1-5; TRBD1 agrees at 7 bases. The germline gives CDR1 KGHSH, CDR2 LQKENI. Unmatched junction bases numbered 14, after V lost 2 bases and J lost 4 bases. The CDR3 has 18 residues. Here the CDR3 reads CASSPGSGGRGLNQPQHF. The CDR3 bases are TGTGCCAGCTCACCAGGGTCCGGAGGCAGGGGGTTGAATCAGCCCCAGCATTTT.

J is TRBJ1-1 and V is TRBV7-3, with 12 nucleotides matching TRBD1. V lost 5 bases to trimming and J lost 1 base; unmatched junction nucleotides: 5. This CDR3 comprises 16 residues. Germline V CDR1 and CDR2: SGHTA, FQGTGA. The chain's CDR3 is CASSLTGQGANTEAFF. The CDR3 region has the DNA TGTGCCAGCAGCCTGACGGGACAGGGGGCGAACACTGAAGCTTTCTTT.